This is a list of T cell receptor beta chains from one sample in a study of T cell responses to AZD1222 COVID-19 vaccine. The protocol was immunoSEQ multiplex PCR, while the TCRdb copy is restricted to in-frame clones and leaves out a portion. The sample lists approximately 100,000 clones, 87% seen once, with around 2.3% in the top ten. Sequencing was performed on peripheral blood, taken 28 days after the second AZD1222 dose. The receptors shown here come from an adult who received the AZD1222 COVID-19 vaccine. Both conserved end residues are part of each CDR3. D genes are given only for firm matches. A row's size may be missing; if present it is once, few, many or a size class.

clone size	V gene	J gene	D gene	CDR3 DNA	CDR3 protein
NA	TRBV7-2	TRBJ2-7	TRBD2	TGTGCCAGCAAACCCTCTAGCGGGAGGTCCTACGAGCAGTACTTC	CASKPSSGRSYEQYF
NA	TRBV6-5	TRBJ2-7	TRBD2	TGTGCCAGCAGGGGACTAGCGGGAGACTCCTACGAGCAGTACTTC	CASRGLAGDSYEQYF
NA	TRBV19	TRBJ2-3	NA	TGTGCCAGTAGTATAATAGACTCAGATACGCAGTATTTT	CASSIIDSDTQYF
few	TRBV19	TRBJ2-1	NA	TGTGCCAGTAGTCAAGACAATGAGCAGTTCTTC	CASSQDNEQFF
NA	TRBV9	TRBJ2-7	NA	TGTGCCAGCAGCGTAGGAGCGGGACAGATTCCAGGGGACTACGAGCAGTACTTC	CASSVGAGQIPGDYEQYF
NA	TRBV3-1/TRBV3-2	TRBJ2-6	NA	TGTGCCAGCAGCCTAACAGGCTCTGGGGCCAACGTCCTGACTTTC	CASSLTGSGANVLTF
few	TRBV18	TRBJ1-5	NA	TGTGCCAGCTCACCGGAACAGACTCAGCCCCAGCATTTT	CASSPEQTQPQHF
NA	TRBV4-1	TRBJ2-1	TRBD1	TGCGCCAGCAGCCCGAAAGACAGGGTCCTGTCCTACAATGAGCAGTTCTTC	CASSPKDRVLSYNEQFF
NA	TRBV27	TRBJ1-2	TRBD1	TGTGCCAGCAGTCCCAGGGGGGGATATGGCTACACCTTC	CASSPRGGYGYTF
NA	TRBV15	TRBJ2-3	TRBD2	TGTGCCACCTCCCCGAGGACTAGCGGGAAGGGCACAGATACGCAGTATTTT	CATSPRTSGKGTDTQYF
NA	TRBV2	TRBJ2-5	NA	TGTGCCAGCAGTGAAACAAGGCGACAAGAGACCCAGTACTTC	CASSETRRQETQYF
NA	TRBV7-9	TRBJ2-1	TRBD2	TGTGCCAGCAGCCCCCCGGGACTAGCGGGAACTGAGCAGTTCTTC	CASSPPGLAGTEQFF